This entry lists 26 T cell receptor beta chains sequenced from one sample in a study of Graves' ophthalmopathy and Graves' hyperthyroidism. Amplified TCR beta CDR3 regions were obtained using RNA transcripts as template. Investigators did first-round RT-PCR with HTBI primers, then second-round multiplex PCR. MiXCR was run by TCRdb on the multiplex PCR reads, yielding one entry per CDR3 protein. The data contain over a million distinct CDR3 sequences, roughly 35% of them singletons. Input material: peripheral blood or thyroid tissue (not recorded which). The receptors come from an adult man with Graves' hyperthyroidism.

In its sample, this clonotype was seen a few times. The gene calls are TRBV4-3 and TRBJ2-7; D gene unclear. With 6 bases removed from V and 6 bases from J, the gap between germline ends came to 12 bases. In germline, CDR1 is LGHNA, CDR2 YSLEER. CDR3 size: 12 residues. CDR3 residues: CASRTTGSEQYF. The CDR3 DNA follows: TGCGCCAGCAGGACGACTGGTAGCGAGCAGTACTTC.

The CDR3 DNA follows: TGTGCCAGCAGCGGAGGGGGCAGACTCAATCAGCCCCAGCATTTT. As protein: CASSGGGRLNQPQHF. V and J are TRBV2 and TRBJ1-5; TRBD1 aligns across 7 bases. CDR1 is SNHLY and CDR2 is FYNNEI in the germline V gene. Losses at the gene ends were 6 bases for V and 3 bases for J; bases not matched to a gene: 8. The CDR3 totals 15 residues.

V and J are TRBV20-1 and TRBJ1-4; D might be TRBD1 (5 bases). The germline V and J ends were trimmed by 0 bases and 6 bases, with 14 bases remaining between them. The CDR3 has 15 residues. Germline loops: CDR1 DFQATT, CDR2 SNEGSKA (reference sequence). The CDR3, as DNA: TGCAGTGCTAGAGATCTGGGGACCGATTATGAAAAACTGTTTTTT. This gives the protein CSARDLGTDYEKLFF.

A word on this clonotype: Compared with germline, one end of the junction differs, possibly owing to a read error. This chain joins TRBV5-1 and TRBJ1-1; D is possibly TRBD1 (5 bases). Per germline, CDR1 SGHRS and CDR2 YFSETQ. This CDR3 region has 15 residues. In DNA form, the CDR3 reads TGTGCCAGCACCTCCGCCCAGGGCGGGAGCACTGAAGCTTTCTTT. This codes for CASTSAQGGSTEAFF.

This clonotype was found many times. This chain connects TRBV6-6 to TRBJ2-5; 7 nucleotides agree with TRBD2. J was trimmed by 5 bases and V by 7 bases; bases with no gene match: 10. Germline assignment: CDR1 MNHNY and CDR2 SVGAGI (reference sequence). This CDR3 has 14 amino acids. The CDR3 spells CASTPGEGWETQYF. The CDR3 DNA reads TGTGCCAGCACCCCGGGGGAGGGCTGGGAGACCCAGTACTTC.

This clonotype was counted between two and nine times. The CDR3 nucleotides are TGTGCCAGCAGCCCTCGGGGGGCGCCGGATTACGAGCAGTACTTC. Protein sequence: CASSPRGAPDYEQYF. This sequence joins TRBV7-9 and TRBJ2-7; perhaps TRBD2 as D (7 bases). The CDR3 covers 15 residues. Trimming pared 5 bases from V and 4 bases from J, leaving 18 bases between. The V gene's germline CDR1 is SEHNR and CDR2 FQNEAQ (reference sequence).

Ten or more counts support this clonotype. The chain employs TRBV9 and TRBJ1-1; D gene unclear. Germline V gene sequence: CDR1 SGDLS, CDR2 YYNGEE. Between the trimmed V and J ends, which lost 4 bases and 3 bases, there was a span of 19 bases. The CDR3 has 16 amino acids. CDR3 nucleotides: TGTGCCAGCAGCTCAAGTCCTTGGGCGGCCTACACTGAAGCTTTCTTT. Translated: CASSSSPWAAYTEAFF.

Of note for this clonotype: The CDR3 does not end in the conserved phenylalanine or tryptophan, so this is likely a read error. The DNA for the CDR3 is TGCAGCGCAAGGCGGACAGGGACTGGGGAAGGCTACGGCTACACCCTC. The encoded protein is CSARRTGTGEGYGYTL. This chain uses TRBV29-1 with TRBJ1-2; 8 bases are a match to TRBD1. From germline, CDR1 is SQVTM and CDR2 ANQGSEA. V shed 7 bases, J shed 8 bases, and the junction held 21 bases outside the gene matches. The CDR3 has 16 residues.

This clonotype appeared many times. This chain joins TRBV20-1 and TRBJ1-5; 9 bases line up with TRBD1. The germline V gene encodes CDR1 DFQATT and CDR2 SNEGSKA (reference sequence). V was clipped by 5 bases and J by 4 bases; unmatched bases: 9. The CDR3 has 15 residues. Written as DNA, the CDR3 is TGCAGTGCTCGTTATCCGGGACAGGGTAATCAGCCCCAGCATTTT. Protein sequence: CSARYPGQGNQPQHF.

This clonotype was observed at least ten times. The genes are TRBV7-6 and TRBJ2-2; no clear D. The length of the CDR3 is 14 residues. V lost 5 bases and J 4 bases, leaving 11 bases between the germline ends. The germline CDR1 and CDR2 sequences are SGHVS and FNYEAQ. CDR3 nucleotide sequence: TGTGCCAGCAGCCCTCTAGAAATCACCGGGGAGCTGTTTTTT. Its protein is CASSPLEITGELFF.

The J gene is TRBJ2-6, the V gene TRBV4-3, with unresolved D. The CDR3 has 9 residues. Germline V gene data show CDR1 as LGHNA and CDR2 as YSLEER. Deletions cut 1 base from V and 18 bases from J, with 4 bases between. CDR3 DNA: TGCGCCAGCAGCCAAGTTCGGACTTTC. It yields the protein CASSQVRTF.

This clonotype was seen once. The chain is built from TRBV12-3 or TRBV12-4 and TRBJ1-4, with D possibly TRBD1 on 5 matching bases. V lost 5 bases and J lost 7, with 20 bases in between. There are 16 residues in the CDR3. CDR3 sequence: CASSPQPGGFREKLFF. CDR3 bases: TGTGCCAGCAGTCCTCAGCCGGGGGGGTTTCGTGAAAAACTGTTTTTT.

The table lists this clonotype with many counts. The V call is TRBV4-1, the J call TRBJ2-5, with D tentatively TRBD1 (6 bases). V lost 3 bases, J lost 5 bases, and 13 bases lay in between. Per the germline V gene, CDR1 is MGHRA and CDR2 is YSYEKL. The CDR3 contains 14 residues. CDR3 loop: CASSQTGFEETQYF. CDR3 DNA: TGCGCCAGCAGCCAGACAGGTTTTGAGGAGACCCAGTACTTC.

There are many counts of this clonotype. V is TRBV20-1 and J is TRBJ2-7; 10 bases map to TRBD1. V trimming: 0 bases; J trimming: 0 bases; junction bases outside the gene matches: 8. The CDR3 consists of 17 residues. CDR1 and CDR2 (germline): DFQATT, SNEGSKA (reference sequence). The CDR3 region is CSARDEATGGSSYEQYF. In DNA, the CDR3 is TGCAGTGCTAGAGATGAGGCGACAGGGGGCTCCTCCTACGAGCAGTACTTC.

The CDR3 here is CASSGTGTGDQPQHF. CDR3 sequence (DNA): TGTGCCAGCAGCGGGACCGGGACAGGGGATCAGCCCCAGCATTTT. This chain joins TRBV7-8 and TRBJ1-5; 10 nucleotides align to TRBD1. The CDR3 has 15 residues. Germline V gene data show CDR1 as SGHVS and CDR2 as FQNEAQ. After removal of 5 bases from V and 5 bases from J, the junction contained 6 bases not matched to a gene.

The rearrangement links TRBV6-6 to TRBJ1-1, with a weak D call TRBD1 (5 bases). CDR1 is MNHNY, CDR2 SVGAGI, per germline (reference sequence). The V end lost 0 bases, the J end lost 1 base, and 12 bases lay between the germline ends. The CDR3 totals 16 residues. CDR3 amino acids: CASSYSFGGTNTEAFF. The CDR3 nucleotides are TGTGCCAGCAGTTACTCGTTCGGGGGAACGAACACTGAAGCTTTCTTT.

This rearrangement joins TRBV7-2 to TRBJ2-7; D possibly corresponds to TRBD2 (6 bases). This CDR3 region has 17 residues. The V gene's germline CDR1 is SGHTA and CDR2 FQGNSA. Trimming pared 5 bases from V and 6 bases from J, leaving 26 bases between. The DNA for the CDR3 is TGTGCCAGCAGCCCCCGAGTTAGCGGAAACGTATTCCTCGAGCAGTACTTC. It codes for CASSPRVSGNVFLEQYF.

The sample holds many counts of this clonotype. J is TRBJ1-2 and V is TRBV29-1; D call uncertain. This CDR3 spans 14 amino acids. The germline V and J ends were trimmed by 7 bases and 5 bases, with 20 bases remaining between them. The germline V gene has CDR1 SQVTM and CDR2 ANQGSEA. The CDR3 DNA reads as TGCAGCGCAGTGGACCCCGCTTCCGTGTATGGCTACACCTTC. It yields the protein CSAVDPASVYGYTF.

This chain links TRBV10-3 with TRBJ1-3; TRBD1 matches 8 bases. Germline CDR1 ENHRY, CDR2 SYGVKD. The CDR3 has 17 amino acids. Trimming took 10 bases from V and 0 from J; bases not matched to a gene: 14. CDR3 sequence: CANSIGTGRHSGNTIYF. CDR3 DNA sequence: TGTGCCAACAGCATCGGGACAGGACGTCACTCTGGAAACACCATATATTTT.

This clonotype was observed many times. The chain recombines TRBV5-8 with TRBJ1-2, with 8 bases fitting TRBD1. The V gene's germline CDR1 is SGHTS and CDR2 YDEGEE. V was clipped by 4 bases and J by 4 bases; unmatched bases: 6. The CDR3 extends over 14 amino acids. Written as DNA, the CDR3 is TGTGCCAGCAGCCTCGGACAGGGAGTCTATGGCTACACCTTC. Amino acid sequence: CASSLGQGVYGYTF.

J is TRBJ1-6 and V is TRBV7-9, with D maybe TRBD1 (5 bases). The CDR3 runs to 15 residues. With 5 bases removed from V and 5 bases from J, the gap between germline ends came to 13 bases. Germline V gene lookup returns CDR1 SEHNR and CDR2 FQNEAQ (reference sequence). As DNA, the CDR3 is TGTGCCAGCAGCCCCCAGGGACCGGATAATTCACCCCTCCACTTT. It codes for CASSPQGPDNSPLHF.

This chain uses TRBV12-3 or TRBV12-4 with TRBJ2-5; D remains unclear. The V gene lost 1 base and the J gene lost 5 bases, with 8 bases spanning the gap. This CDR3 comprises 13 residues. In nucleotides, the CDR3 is TGTGCCAGCAGTTTAGGGGTATGGGAGACCCAGTACTTC. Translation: CASSLGVWETQYF.

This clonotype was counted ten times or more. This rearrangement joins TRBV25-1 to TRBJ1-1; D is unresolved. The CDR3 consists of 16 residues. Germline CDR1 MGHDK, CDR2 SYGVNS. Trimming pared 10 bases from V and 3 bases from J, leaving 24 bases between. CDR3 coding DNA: TGTGCCAACAACTTTGTCGACGGACTGGAGGACACTGAAGCTTTCTTT. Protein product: CANNFVDGLEDTEAFF.

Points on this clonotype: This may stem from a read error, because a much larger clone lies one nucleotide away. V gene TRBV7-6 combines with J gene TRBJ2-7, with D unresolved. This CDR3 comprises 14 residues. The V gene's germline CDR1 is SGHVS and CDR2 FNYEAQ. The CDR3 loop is CASSLERLGYGQYF. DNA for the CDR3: TGTGCCAGCAGCTTAGAGAGGCTAGGCTACGGGCAGTACTTC.

The CDR3 is CASSLAGISNQPQHF. CDR3 DNA sequence: TGTGCCAGCAGTTTGGCGGGTATTAGCAATCAGCCCCAGCATTTT. This rearrangement joins TRBV28 to TRBJ1-5; no definite D call. The CDR3 sequence is 15 residues long. In germline, CDR1 is MDHEN, CDR2 SYDVKM. The V and J ends lost 3 bases and 0 bases respectively, with 9 bases between them.

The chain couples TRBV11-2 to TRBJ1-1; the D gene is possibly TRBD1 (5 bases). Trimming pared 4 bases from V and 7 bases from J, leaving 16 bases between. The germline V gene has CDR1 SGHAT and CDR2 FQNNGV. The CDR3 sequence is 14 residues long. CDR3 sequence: CASSYQGLLDEAFF. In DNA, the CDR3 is TGTGCCAGCAGCTATCAGGGTCTTCTGGATGAAGCTTTCTTT.